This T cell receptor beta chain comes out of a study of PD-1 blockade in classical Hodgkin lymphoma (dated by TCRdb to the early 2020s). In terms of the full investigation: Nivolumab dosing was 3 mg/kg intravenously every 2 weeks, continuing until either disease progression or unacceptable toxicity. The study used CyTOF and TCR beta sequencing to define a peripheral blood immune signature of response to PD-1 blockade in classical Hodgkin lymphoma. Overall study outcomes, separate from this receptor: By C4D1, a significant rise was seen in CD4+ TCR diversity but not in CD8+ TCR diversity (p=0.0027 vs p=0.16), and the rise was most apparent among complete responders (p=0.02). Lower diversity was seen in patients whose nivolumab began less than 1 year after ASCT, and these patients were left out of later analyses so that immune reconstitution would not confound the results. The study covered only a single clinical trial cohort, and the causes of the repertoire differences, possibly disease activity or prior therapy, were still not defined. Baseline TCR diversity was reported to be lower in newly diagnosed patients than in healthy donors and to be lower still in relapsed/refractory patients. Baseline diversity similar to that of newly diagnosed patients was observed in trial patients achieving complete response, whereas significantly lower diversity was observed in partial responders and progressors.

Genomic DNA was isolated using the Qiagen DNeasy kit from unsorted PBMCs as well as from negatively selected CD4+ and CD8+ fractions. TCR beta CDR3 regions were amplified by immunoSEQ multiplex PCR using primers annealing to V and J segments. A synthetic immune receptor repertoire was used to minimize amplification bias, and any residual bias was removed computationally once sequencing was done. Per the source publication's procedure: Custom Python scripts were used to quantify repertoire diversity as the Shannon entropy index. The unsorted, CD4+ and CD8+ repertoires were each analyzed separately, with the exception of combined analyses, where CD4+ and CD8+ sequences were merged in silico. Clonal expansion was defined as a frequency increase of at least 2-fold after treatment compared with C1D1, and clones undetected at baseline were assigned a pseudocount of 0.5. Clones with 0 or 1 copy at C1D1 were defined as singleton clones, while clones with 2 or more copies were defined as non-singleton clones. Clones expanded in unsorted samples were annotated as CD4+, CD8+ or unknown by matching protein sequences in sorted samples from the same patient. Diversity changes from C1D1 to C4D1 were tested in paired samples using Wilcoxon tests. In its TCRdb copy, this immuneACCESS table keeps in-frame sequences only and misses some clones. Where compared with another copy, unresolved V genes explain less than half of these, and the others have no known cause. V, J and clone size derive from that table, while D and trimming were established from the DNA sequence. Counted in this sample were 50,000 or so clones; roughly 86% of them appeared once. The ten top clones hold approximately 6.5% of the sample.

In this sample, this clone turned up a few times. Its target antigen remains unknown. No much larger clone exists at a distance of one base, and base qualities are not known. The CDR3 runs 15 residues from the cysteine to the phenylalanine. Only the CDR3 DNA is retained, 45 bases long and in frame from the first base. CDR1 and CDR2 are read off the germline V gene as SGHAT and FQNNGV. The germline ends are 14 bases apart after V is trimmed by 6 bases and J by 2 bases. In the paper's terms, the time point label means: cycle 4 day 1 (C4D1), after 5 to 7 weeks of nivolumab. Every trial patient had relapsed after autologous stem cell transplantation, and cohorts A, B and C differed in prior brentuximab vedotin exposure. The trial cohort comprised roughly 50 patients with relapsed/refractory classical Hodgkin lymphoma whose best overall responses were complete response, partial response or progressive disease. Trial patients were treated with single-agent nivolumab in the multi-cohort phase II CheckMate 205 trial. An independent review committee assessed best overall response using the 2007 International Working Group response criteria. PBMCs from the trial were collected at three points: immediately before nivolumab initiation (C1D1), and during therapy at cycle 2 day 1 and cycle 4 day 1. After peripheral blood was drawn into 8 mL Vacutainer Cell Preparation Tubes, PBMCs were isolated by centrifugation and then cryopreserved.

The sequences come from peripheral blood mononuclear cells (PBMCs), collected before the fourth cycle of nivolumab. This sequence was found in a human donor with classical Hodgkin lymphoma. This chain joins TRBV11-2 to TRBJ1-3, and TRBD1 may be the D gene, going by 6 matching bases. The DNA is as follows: TGTGCCAGCAGTTCCCAGGGGTCCCCTGGAAACACCATATATTTT. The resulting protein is CASSSQGSPGNTIYF.